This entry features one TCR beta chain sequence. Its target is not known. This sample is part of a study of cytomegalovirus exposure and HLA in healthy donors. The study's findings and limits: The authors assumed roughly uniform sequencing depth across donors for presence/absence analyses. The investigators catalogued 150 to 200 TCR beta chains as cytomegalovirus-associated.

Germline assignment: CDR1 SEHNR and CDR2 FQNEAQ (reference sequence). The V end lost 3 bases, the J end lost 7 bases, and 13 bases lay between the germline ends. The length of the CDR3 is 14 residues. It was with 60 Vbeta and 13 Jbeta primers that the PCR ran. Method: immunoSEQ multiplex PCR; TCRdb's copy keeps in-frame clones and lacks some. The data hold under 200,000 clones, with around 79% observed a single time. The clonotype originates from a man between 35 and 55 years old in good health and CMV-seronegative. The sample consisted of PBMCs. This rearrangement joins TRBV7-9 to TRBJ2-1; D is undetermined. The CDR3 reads CASSLGNERNEQFF. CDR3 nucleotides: TGTGCCAGCAGCTTGGGCAATGAACGGAATGAGCAGTTCTTC.